This TCR beta chain emerged from a study of Graves' ophthalmopathy and Graves' hyperthyroidism. This clonotype was counted ten times or more. The CDR3 consists of 14 residues. The junction had 9 bases not matched to a gene; V was cut back by 6 bases and J by 5 bases. Moderate-to-severe activity, with CAS ≥3, NOSPECS ≥4 and duration under 3 months, characterized the donors with ophthalmopathy. As the template, RNA transcripts were used to amplify TCR beta CDR3 regions. The first-round RT-PCR employed HTBI primers together with the Qiagen OneStep RT-PCR kit. A multiplex PCR was then performed as the second round. MiXCR, run by TCRdb on the multiplex PCR reads, gives a single entry per CDR3 protein. The sample has roughly 480,000 distinct CDR3 sequences, about 15% seen once.

The sequenced material came from blood. This receptor was identified in a woman under 40 with Graves' ophthalmopathy. The V and J genes are TRBV12-3 or TRBV12-4 and TRBJ2-5; 7 bases agree with TRBD1. The CDR3 here is CASRVKGAWETQYF. CDR3 nucleotides: TGTGCCAGCAGAGTCAAGGGGGCGTGGGAGACCCAGTACTTC.